This TCR beta chain originates from a study of T-cell memory formation after mild COVID-19. This clonotype was recorded a few times. The germline V gene encodes CDR1 SEHNR and CDR2 FQNEAQ (reference sequence). Trimming shortened V by 1 base and J by 11 bases, and 14 bases separated the two germline ends. The CDR3 loop spans 13 amino acids. MiXCR was run by TCRdb on the 5' RACE reads, yielding one entry per CDR3 protein. There are a few hundred thousand distinct CDR3 sequences in the sample; roughly 9.4% occur only once, and approximately 20% lies in the top ten. The receptor comes from a man between 18 and 35 years old who had mild COVID-19 (a few samples of this study predate the infection). Cell type and time point are not known. The chain couples TRBV7-9 to TRBJ1-1, with a possible D match to TRBD1 (5 bases). The sample taken for sequencing was PBMCs or a T cell subset sorted from them (not recorded which). The CDR3: CASSLVGRDAAFF. The CDR3 bases are TGTGCCAGCAGCTTAGTAGGCAGGGATGCGGCTTTCTTT.